The rows below give T cell receptor beta chains drawn from one sample of a study of graft-versus-host responses after intestinal transplantation. No antigen has been assigned to these receptors. Here immunoSEQ multiplex PCR was the method, and the copy in TCRdb shows in-frame clones only, minus some. The data contain roughly 120,000 clones, 90% of them seen just once; the ten biggest clones take up approximately 0.18%. The sample was unstimulated CD4+ T cells sorted from spleen or lymph node cells, taken before intestinal transplant. Source of these receptors: a human donor who received an intestinal transplant. CDR3s include the opening cysteine and the closing phenylalanine or tryptophan. D genes are given only for firm matches. Size values are once, few and many counts, or a class for expanded clones, and some rows have none.

J gene: TRBJ1-4
clone size: NA
V gene: TRBV28
D gene: NA
CDR3 DNA: TGTGCCAGCAGCCCACCTTTCCGGACTAATGAAAAACTGTTTTTT
CDR3 protein: CASSPPFRTNEKLFF

J gene: TRBJ1-4
clone size: few
V gene: TRBV2
D gene: NA
CDR3 DNA: TGTGCCAGCAGCTACAGGGCCAAGAATGAAAAACTGTTTTTT
CDR3 protein: CASSYRAKNEKLFF

J gene: TRBJ1-5
clone size: NA
V gene: TRBV6-6
D gene: NA
CDR3 DNA: TGTGCCAGCAGTTACTCCCGGGGAAAACAGCCCCAGCATTTT
CDR3 protein: CASSYSRGKQPQHF

J gene: TRBJ1-1
clone size: once
V gene: TRBV5-1
D gene: TRBD1
CDR3 DNA: TGCGCCAGCAGCTTGGGGCAGGGGGATGAAGCTTTCTTT
CDR3 protein: CASSLGQGDEAFF

J gene: TRBJ1-2
clone size: NA
V gene: TRBV7-9
D gene: TRBD1
CDR3 DNA: TGTGCCAGCAGCCCTGGACAGGCCAGGGGCTACACCTTC
CDR3 protein: CASSPGQARGYTF

J gene: TRBJ2-5
clone size: NA
V gene: TRBV7-7
D gene: TRBD2
CDR3 DNA: TGTGCCAGCAGCTTAGCGGGGACTAGCGGGGAAGAGACCCAGTACTTC
CDR3 protein: CASSLAGTSGEETQYF

J gene: TRBJ1-2
clone size: NA
V gene: TRBV5-1
D gene: NA
CDR3 DNA: TGCGCCAGCAGCTTGGAAGGGGCCAGGGTAAATGGCTACACCTTC
CDR3 protein: CASSLEGARVNGYTF

J gene: TRBJ2-7
clone size: once
V gene: TRBV5-4
D gene: NA
CDR3 DNA: TGTGCCAGCAGCTTGATGCGGCGCTACGAGCAGTACTTC
CDR3 protein: CASSLMRRYEQYF

J gene: TRBJ1-5
clone size: NA
V gene: TRBV6-1
D gene: NA
CDR3 DNA: TGTGCCAGCAGTGAAGCGCGCGGCCCCAATCAGCCCCAGCATTTT
CDR3 protein: CASSEARGPNQPQHF

J gene: TRBJ2-5
clone size: NA
V gene: TRBV13
D gene: TRBD1
CDR3 DNA: TGTGCCAGCAGCTTAGAAGGGACAGCGAAAGAGACCCAGTACTTC
CDR3 protein: CASSLEGTAKETQYF